This T cell receptor beta chain comes out of a study of cytotoxic CD8 clonotypes in ibrutinib-treated CLL. Study-wide context: When averaged across all of the samples, the counts came to some 250,000 productive templates and more than 75,000 productive rearrangements. Study outcomes and limitations: T-cell clonality at baseline went above that of age-matched healthy donors and rose and fell with circulating CD8+ T-cell counts.

Libraries of TCR beta were made from approximately 1.9 micrograms of genomic DNA that came from cryopreserved PBMCs. Sequencing sought depths of 1 in 200,000 to 1 in 1 million T cells. TCRdb's table, derived via immunoSEQ multiplex PCR, lists solely in-frame clones and lacks some. This repertoire shows some 80,000 clones, about 85% found once; its top ten account for about 4.8%. As regards this clone: Its specificity is not known.

Sequencing used PBMCs, obtained after 12 months of ibrutinib treatment. This clonotype was obtained from a human donor with chronic lymphocytic leukemia.

The CDR3 protein is CASSFRGGYGYTF. CDR3 DNA: TGCGCCAGCAGCTTCAGGGGTGGCTATGGCTACACCTTC. The chain combines TRBV5-1 with TRBJ1-2; a possible D gene is TRBD1 (6 bases). Per the germline V gene, CDR1 is SGHRS and CDR2 is YFSETQ. The CDR3 spans 13 residues. Between the trimmed V and J ends, which lost 2 bases and 4 bases, there was a span of 9 bases.